These 19 T cell receptor beta chains originate from one sample sequenced in a study of blood T cells in healthy people across ages. Sample-barcoded 5' priming and a J-beta primer mix drove a second PCR of about 6 to 11 cycles. In TCRdb, the 5' RACE reads were re-called with MiXCR into one record per CDR3 protein. Of 890,000 or so distinct CDR3 sequences detected, about 59% appear once; the ten largest clones hold roughly 26%. Sequenced input: blood. These TCRs come from a man younger than 40 in good health.

The V call is TRBV29-1, the J call TRBJ1-1; no clear D gene. This CDR3 is built from 12 residues. V was cut by 2 bases and J by 1 base, with 5 bases left in between. Germline assignment: CDR1 SQVTM and CDR2 ANQGSEA. The DNA of the CDR3 is TGCAGCGTTGAAAAGGGGAACACTGAAGCTTTCTTT. This translates into CSVEKGNTEAFF.

The J gene is TRBJ1-1, the V gene TRBV6-2 or TRBV6-3; TRBD1 agrees at 9 bases. The CDR3 consists of 14 residues. V was pared by 4 bases and J by 2 bases, with 2 bases of the junction left unmatched. Germline V gene data show CDR1 as MNHEY and CDR2 as SVGEGT. The DNA for the CDR3 is TGTGCCAGCAGTTGGACAGGGGCAAACACTGAAGCTTTCTTT. Translated: CASSWTGANTEAFF.

This clonotype was counted ten times or more. This chain joins TRBV6-2 or TRBV6-3 and TRBJ2-1; 8 bases fit TRBD2. After removal of 2 bases from V and 9 bases from J, the junction contained 6 bases not matched to a gene. The germline gives CDR1 MNHEY, CDR2 SVGEGT. There are 14 residues in the CDR3. This CDR3 is CASSYVRGGREQFF. CDR3 nucleotide sequence: TGTGCCAGCAGTTACGTCCGGGGGGGCCGTGAGCAGTTCTTC.

This sequence joins TRBV20-1 and TRBJ1-6, with D unresolved. V was pared by 1 base and J by 7 bases, with 8 bases between. The length of the CDR3 is 13 residues. CDR1 is DFQATT, CDR2 SNEGSKA, per germline (reference sequence). CDR3: CSARGSSNSPLHF. The CDR3 nucleotides read TGCAGTGCTAGAGGGTCAAGCAATTCACCCCTCCACTTT.

This clonotype has a single count. The chain employs TRBV9 and TRBJ2-1, with a tentative D call TRBD1 (7 bases). The V end lost 4 bases, the J end lost 6 bases, and 17 bases lay between the germline ends. Germline lookup yields CDR1 SGDLS and CDR2 YYNGEE. The CDR3 covers 15 residues. The CDR3 loop reads CASSSGGTDLNEQFF. DNA for the CDR3: TGTGCCAGCAGCAGTGGAGGGACAGATCTCAATGAGCAGTTCTTC.

This clonotype occurred a few times. CDR3 sequence (DNA): TGTGCCAGCAGCTCCCAGACAGGAGAGACCCAGTACTTC. Translation: CASSSQTGETQYF. J is TRBJ2-5 and V is TRBV11-3, with a weak D call TRBD1 (6 bases). V gave up 4 bases and J gave up 4 bases, with 10 bases separating them. The CDR3 spans 13 residues. CDR1 and CDR2 (germline): SGHNT, YENEEA. The full variable domain, its missing parts supplied by reference TRBV11-3 and TRBJ2-5, is EAGVVQSPRYKIIEKKQPVAFWCNPISGHNTLYWYLQNLGQGPELLIRYENEEAVDDSQLPKDRFSAERLKGVDSTLKIQPAELGDSAVYLCASSSQTGETQYFGPGTRLLVL.

This clonotype turned up a few times. This sequence joins TRBV27 and TRBJ1-2; D perhaps matches TRBD1 (5 bases). The germline V gene encodes CDR1 MNHEY and CDR2 SMNVEV (reference sequence). The V gene lost 4 bases and the J gene lost 7 bases, with 10 bases spanning the gap. The CDR3 consists of 12 residues. CDR3 coding DNA: TGTGCCAGCAGTTCTCTCAGGGCTGGCTACACCTTC. It codes for CASSSLRAGYTF.

This chain connects TRBV7-2 to TRBJ1-2, with TRBD1 identical over 9 bases. The germline CDR1 and CDR2 sequences are SGHTA and FQGNSA. The CDR3 contains 15 residues. V shed 5 bases, J shed 8 bases, and the junction held 12 bases outside the gene matches. This CDR3 is CASSITGGESGGYTF. As DNA, the CDR3 is TGTGCCAGCAGCATAACAGGGGGCGAGTCGGGGGGCTACACCTTC.

The V gene is TRBV5-1, the J gene TRBJ2-3; TRBD2 agrees at 10 bases. The CDR3 loop spans 18 amino acids. Unmatched junction bases numbered 7, after V lost 0 bases and J lost 0 bases. CDR1 is SGHRS, CDR2 YFSETQ, per germline. The CDR3 DNA reads TGCGCCAGCAGCTTGGTAGCTAGCGGGGGCAGAAGCACAGATACGCAGTATTTT. Translating it yields CASSLVASGGRSTDTQYF.

The chain is built from TRBV6-5 and TRBJ1-1; D is uncertain. The CDR3 consists of 12 residues. Germline CDR1 and CDR2: MNHEY and SVGAGI. The V and J ends lost 8 bases and 11 bases respectively, with 18 bases between them. In nucleotides, the CDR3 is TGTGCCAGCGTGGGTCTCGAGCGCGTGGCTTTCTTT. It translates to CASVGLERVAFF.

CDR3 amino acids: CSDGTENHYGYTF. In DNA form, the CDR3 reads TGCAGCGATGGGACAGAGAACCACTATGGCTACACCTTC. This rearrangement joins TRBV29-1 to TRBJ1-2; 7 bases are shared with TRBD1. This CDR3 contains 13 residues. The J segment lost 3 bases and the V segment lost 7 bases, leaving 8 bases of the junction unmatched. The germline V gene encodes CDR1 SQVTM and CDR2 ANQGSEA.

The genes are TRBV5-6 and TRBJ1-1, with D possibly TRBD1 on 6 matching bases. Germline V gene data show CDR1 as SGHDT and CDR2 as YYEEEE. The CDR3 is 13 amino acids. V was cut by 3 bases and J by 5 bases, with 11 bases left in between. CDR3 sequence reads: CASSSRGRTEAFF. CDR3 in DNA: TGTGCCAGCAGCTCCAGGGGTAGGACTGAAGCTTTCTTT.

This clonotype came up once. V usage is TRBV2 and J usage is TRBJ2-5; either TRBD1 or TRBD2 may fit D (5 bases each). The V and J ends lost 5 bases and 11 bases respectively, with 27 bases between them. The germline gives CDR1 SNHLY, CDR2 FYNNEI. The CDR3 sequence is 16 residues long. CDR3: CASSQRPGPGTREQYF. For the CDR3, the DNA is TGTGCCAGCAGTCAAAGACCGGGACCTGGGACGAGGGAGCAGTACTTC. Full variable domain (missing parts from reference TRBV2 and TRBJ2-5): EPEVTQTPSHQVTQMGQEVILRCVPISNHLYFYWYRQILGQKVEFLVSFYNNEISEKSEIFDDQFSVERPDGSNFTLKIRSTKLEDSAMYFCASSQRPGPGTREQYFGPGTRLLVL.

This chain links TRBV6-5 with TRBJ2-2; D is undetermined. V was cut by 1 base and J by 4 bases, with 4 bases left in between. This CDR3 spans 13 amino acids. CDR1 is MNHEY, CDR2 SVGAGI, per germline. The CDR3 DNA follows: TGTGCCAGCAGTTACTGGGGCACCGGGGAGCTGTTTTTT. It specifies CASSYWGTGELFF.

The chain has TRBV27 and TRBJ2-7; 10 nucleotides match TRBD1. This CDR3 region has 15 residues. Germline assignment: CDR1 MNHEY and CDR2 SMNVEV (reference sequence). V gave up 4 bases and J gave up 3 bases; unmatched junction bases: 6. The CDR3 region is CASSSWDRGFYEQYF. The CDR3 nucleotides are TGTGCCAGCAGTTCTTGGGACAGGGGCTTCTACGAGCAGTACTTC.

This clonotype was recorded only once. The chain joins TRBV7-2 to TRBJ2-5; D tentatively fits TRBD1 or TRBD2 (6 bases each). Germline values: CDR1 SGHTA, CDR2 FQGNSA. The CDR3 extends over 14 amino acids. V lost 2 bases, J lost 11 bases, and 18 bases lay in between. CDR3 loop: CASSLPGGKGEQYF. CDR3 nucleotide sequence: TGTGCCAGCAGCTTACCCGGGGGCAAGGGGGAGCAGTACTTC. The full variable domain, rest sourced from reference TRBV7-2 and TRBJ2-5, is GAGVSQSPSNKVTEKGKDVELRCDPISGHTALYWYRQSLGQGLEFLIYFQGNSAPDKSGLPSDRFSAERTGGSVSTLTIQRTQQEDSAVYLCASSLPGGKGEQYFGPGTRLLVL.

This clonotype was recorded a few times. In DNA, the CDR3 is TGTGCCAGCAGTACTGGGACAGCTTGGGATGGCTACACCTTC. Amino acid sequence: CASSTGTAWDGYTF. This chain joins TRBV6-5 and TRBJ1-2, with 7 bases identical to TRBD1. This CDR3 is built from 14 residues. V trimming: 5 bases; J trimming: 6 bases; junction bases outside the gene matches: 9. The V gene's germline CDR1 is MNHEY and CDR2 SVGAGI.

The chain has TRBV6-6 and TRBJ2-4; 10 bases are shared with TRBD2. Per the germline V gene, CDR1 is MNHNY and CDR2 is SVGAGI (reference sequence). V lost 5 bases and J lost 7; bases outside the gene matches: 8. The CDR3 consists of 15 residues. CDR3 bases: TGTGCCAGCAGTCTAAACCTAGCGGGGGAGAACATTCAGTACTTC. This sequence encodes CASSLNLAGENIQYF.

The chain has TRBV10-3 and TRBJ2-2; the match to TRBD1 covers 7 bases. Germline V lookup: CDR1 ENHRY, CDR2 SYGVKD. V trimming: 2 bases; J trimming: 1 base; junction bases outside the gene matches: 4. The CDR3 covers 16 residues. CDR3: CAISETGTENTGELFF. DNA of the CDR3: TGTGCCATCAGTGAGACGGGGACAGAGAACACCGGGGAGCTGTTTTTT.